A selection of T cell receptor beta chains follows, all from one sample in a study of patients and donors after allogeneic stem cell transplantation. TCRdb re-derived calls from the RT-PCR reads in MiXCR, one entry per CDR3 protein. This table holds about 960,000 distinct CDR3 sequences, over 15% found once. The sequencing input was blood, either unsorted or a sorted T cell fraction (not recorded which). These receptors were taken from a human donor who was either an allogeneic HSCT recipient or a stem cell or donor lymphocyte infusion donor (not recorded which). It is not recorded whose cells these are; they may come from a transplant donor. Each CDR3 is given with its conserved first and last residue. Fields, in order: V gene, clone size, J gene, D gene, CDR3 protein, CDR3 DNA. The D gene is left open where the match is weak. Not all rows give a size; the values are once, few, many and, for expanded clones, a class.

v_call: TRBV9; clone_size: few; j_call: TRBJ2-6; d_call: .; cdr3_aa: CASSVAPNSGANVLTF; cdr3_nt: TGTGCCAGCAGCGTTGCTCCCAACTCTGGGGCCAACGTCCTGACTTTC
v_call: TRBV14; clone_size: .; j_call: TRBJ2-7; d_call: TRBD2; cdr3_aa: CASSQIPSGRPYEQYF; cdr3_nt: TGTGCCAGCAGCCAAATCCCGAGCGGGAGGCCCTACGAGCAGTACTTC
v_call: TRBV12-3/TRBV12-4; clone_size: few; j_call: TRBJ2-7; d_call: TRBD2; cdr3_aa: CASTLAGPSSYEQYF; cdr3_nt: TGTGCCAGCACCTTAGCGGGTCCTAGCTCCTACGAGCAGTACTTC
v_call: TRBV20-1; clone_size: few; j_call: TRBJ1-5; d_call: .; cdr3_aa: CSAPRGSSSQPQHF; cdr3_nt: TGCAGTGCCCCCAGAGGGAGTTCGAGCCAGCCCCAGCATTTT
v_call: TRBV19; clone_size: few; j_call: TRBJ1-3; d_call: .; cdr3_aa: CASSILGGAGENTIYF; cdr3_nt: TGTGCCAGTAGTATTCTTGGCGGGGCAGGGGAAAACACCATATATTTT
v_call: TRBV27; clone_size: .; j_call: TRBJ2-1; d_call: TRBD2; cdr3_aa: CASSLWLAGGHSYNEQFF; cdr3_nt: TGTGCCAGCAGTTTATGGCTAGCGGGAGGGCATAGCTACAATGAGCAGTTCTTC
v_call: TRBV6-2/TRBV6-3; clone_size: .; j_call: TRBJ2-2; d_call: .; cdr3_aa: CASSSERLSGELFF; cdr3_nt: TGTGCCAGCAGTTCCGAGAGACTGTCGGGGGAGCTGTTTTTT
v_call: TRBV20-1; clone_size: many; j_call: TRBJ2-4; d_call: .; cdr3_aa: CSASPGAKNIQYF; cdr3_nt: TGCAGTGCTAGCCCAGGGGCTAAAAACATTCAGTACTTC
v_call: TRBV4-2; clone_size: few; j_call: TRBJ2-3; d_call: TRBD2; cdr3_aa: CASSQGLAAGKDTQYF; cdr3_nt: TGTGCCAGCAGCCAGGGACTAGCGGCGGGCAAAGATACGCAGTATTTT
v_call: TRBV29-1; clone_size: .; j_call: TRBJ2-2; d_call: .; cdr3_aa: CSVEGSANTGELFF; cdr3_nt: TGCAGCGTTGAGGGGTCTGCGAACACCGGGGAGCTGTTTTTT
v_call: TRBV5-1; clone_size: few; j_call: TRBJ1-3; d_call: .; cdr3_aa: CASSLHDSSSGNTIYF; cdr3_nt: TGCGCCAGCAGCTTGCATGACTCCAGCTCTGGAAACACCATATATTTT
v_call: TRBV20-1; clone_size: .; j_call: TRBJ1-6; d_call: .; cdr3_aa: CSARIRLAEGSPLHF; cdr3_nt: TGCAGTGCTAGAATTCGTTTGGCAGAGGGTTCACCCCTCCACTTT
v_call: TRBV7-8; clone_size: .; j_call: TRBJ2-5; d_call: .; cdr3_aa: CASSLHGQQETQYF; cdr3_nt: TGTGCCAGCAGCTTACACGGCCAGCAAGAGACCCAGTACTTC
v_call: TRBV20-1; clone_size: few; j_call: TRBJ1-5; d_call: TRBD1; cdr3_aa: CSARDYRQGGNQPQHF; cdr3_nt: TGCAGTGCTAGAGATTATCGACAGGGAGGGAATCAGCCCCAGCATTTT
v_call: TRBV12-3/TRBV12-4; clone_size: many; j_call: TRBJ2-1; d_call: TRBD1; cdr3_aa: CASTGQGHNEQFF; cdr3_nt: TGTGCCAGCACGGGACAGGGGCACAATGAGCAGTTCTTC
v_call: TRBV27; clone_size: .; j_call: TRBJ1-1; d_call: .; cdr3_aa: CASTPRWDGGEAFF; cdr3_nt: TGTGCCAGCACCCCTAGGTGGGACGGAGGTGAAGCTTTCTTT
v_call: TRBV6-1; clone_size: .; j_call: TRBJ2-3; d_call: TRBD2; cdr3_aa: CASRRQGLADSRDTQYF; cdr3_nt: TGTGCCAGCAGACGCCAGGGACTAGCGGACTCCAGAGATACGCAGTATTTT
v_call: TRBV5-1; clone_size: .; j_call: TRBJ1-3; d_call: .; cdr3_aa: CASSLEQLSGNTIYF; cdr3_nt: TGCGCCAGCAGCTTGGAACAGCTCTCTGGAAACACCATATATTTT
v_call: TRBV5-1; clone_size: few; j_call: TRBJ2-7; d_call: TRBD1; cdr3_aa: CASSLRGRSYEQYF; cdr3_nt: TGCGCCAGCAGCTTGAGGGGGCGCTCCTACGAGCAGTACTTC
v_call: TRBV27; clone_size: many; j_call: TRBJ2-7; d_call: TRBD1; cdr3_aa: CASSMGQGPYEQYF; cdr3_nt: TGTGCCAGCAGTATGGGACAGGGACCCTACGAGCAGTACTTC
v_call: TRBV6-1; clone_size: .; j_call: TRBJ2-7; d_call: TRBD1; cdr3_aa: CASSSPGTGDTYEQYF; cdr3_nt: TGTGCCAGCAGCTCTCCTGGGACAGGGGATACCTACGAGCAGTACTTC
v_call: TRBV4-1; clone_size: few; j_call: TRBJ2-3; d_call: TRBD2; cdr3_aa: CASSQETSGADTQYF; cdr3_nt: TGCGCCAGCAGCCAAGAGACTAGCGGGGCAGATACGCAGTATTTT
v_call: TRBV4-2; clone_size: few; j_call: TRBJ2-6; d_call: .; cdr3_aa: CASSQAGGTTGANVLTF; cdr3_nt: TGTGCCAGCAGCCAAGCGGGCGGAACCACTGGGGCCAACGTCCTGACTTTC
v_call: TRBV20-1; clone_size: few; j_call: TRBJ1-6; d_call: TRBD1; cdr3_aa: CSAKQPGTGDSPLHF; cdr3_nt: TGCAGTGCTAAGCAACCCGGGACAGGCGATTCACCCCTCCACTTT
v_call: TRBV20-1; clone_size: .; j_call: TRBJ2-4; d_call: .; cdr3_aa: CSARRVAKNIQYF; cdr3_nt: TGCAGTGCGCGTCGCGTAGCCAAAAACATTCAGTACTTC
v_call: TRBV25-1; clone_size: few; j_call: TRBJ1-5; d_call: .; cdr3_aa: CASSGRGRGDQPQHF; cdr3_nt: TGTGCCAGCAGTGGAAGAGGGAGAGGCGATCAGCCCCAGCATTTT
v_call: TRBV9; clone_size: .; j_call: TRBJ2-1; d_call: .; cdr3_aa: CASSVAPPDEQFF; cdr3_nt: TGTGCCAGCAGCGTAGCTCCCCCGGATGAGCAGTTCTTC
v_call: TRBV20-1; clone_size: few; j_call: TRBJ1-1; d_call: .; cdr3_aa: CSASPGIGAFF; cdr3_nt: TGCAGTGCGAGTCCGGGTATTGGAGCTTTCTTT
v_call: TRBV7-9; clone_size: .; j_call: TRBJ1-5; d_call: .; cdr3_aa: CASSWGNPGQPQHF; cdr3_nt: TGTGCCAGCAGTTGGGGGAATCCGGGTCAGCCCCAGCATTTT
v_call: TRBV5-1; clone_size: .; j_call: TRBJ1-6; d_call: TRBD1; cdr3_aa: CASRPGTGGAPLHF; cdr3_nt: TGCGCCAGCAGACCCGGGACAGGAGGAGCACCCCTCCACTTT
v_call: TRBV7-2; clone_size: few; j_call: TRBJ1-6; d_call: .; cdr3_aa: CASSLEENIFGNSPLHF; cdr3_nt: TGTGCCAGCAGCTTGGAGGAAAACATATTCGGCAATTCACCCCTCCACTTT
v_call: TRBV9; clone_size: .; j_call: TRBJ2-3; d_call: TRBD2; cdr3_aa: CASSVFGGVAGAVDTQYF; cdr3_nt: TGTGCCAGCAGCGTTTTTGGCGGGGTAGCGGGAGCTGTAGATACGCAGTATTTT
v_call: TRBV6-2/TRBV6-3; clone_size: few; j_call: TRBJ2-7; d_call: .; cdr3_aa: CASSPHTAVYEQYF; cdr3_nt: TGTGCCAGCAGTCCTCATACGGCAGTATACGAGCAGTACTTC
v_call: TRBV5-1; clone_size: few; j_call: TRBJ2-3; d_call: TRBD2; cdr3_aa: CASSLSASGGGDTQYF; cdr3_nt: TGCGCCAGCAGCTTGTCCGCTAGCGGGGGGGGAGATACGCAGTATTTT
v_call: TRBV11-2; clone_size: .; j_call: TRBJ2-2; d_call: TRBD2; cdr3_aa: CASSPGLAGGNTGELFF; cdr3_nt: TGTGCCAGCAGCCCAGGACTAGCGGGGGGAAACACCGGGGAGCTGTTTTTT
v_call: TRBV12-3/TRBV12-4; clone_size: many; j_call: TRBJ2-7; d_call: TRBD2; cdr3_aa: CASSQGGRAYEQYF; cdr3_nt: TGTGCCAGCAGCCAAGGCGGGAGGGCCTACGAGCAGTACTTC
v_call: TRBV7-8; clone_size: .; j_call: TRBJ2-2; d_call: TRBD1; cdr3_aa: CASSPDRGHTGELFF; cdr3_nt: TGTGCCAGCAGCCCAGACAGGGGGCACACCGGGGAGCTGTTTTTT
v_call: TRBV6-5; clone_size: few; j_call: TRBJ1-1; d_call: TRBD1; cdr3_aa: CASSYPDRVNTEAFF; cdr3_nt: TGTGCCAGCAGTTACCCGGACAGGGTGAACACTGAAGCTTTCTTT
v_call: TRBV4-2; clone_size: few; j_call: TRBJ1-4; d_call: .; cdr3_aa: CASSQESPGSEKLFF; cdr3_nt: TGTGCCAGCAGCCAAGAGAGCCCCGGGTCTGAAAAACTGTTTTTT
v_call: TRBV12-3/TRBV12-4; clone_size: few; j_call: TRBJ2-7; d_call: .; cdr3_aa: CASSFGRGTYSYEQYF; cdr3_nt: TGTGCCAGCAGTTTCGGCCGGGGTACCTACTCCTACGAGCAGTACTTC
v_call: TRBV12-3/TRBV12-4; clone_size: once; j_call: TRBJ1-2; d_call: .; cdr3_aa: CASSFNPGAIGYTF; cdr3_nt: TGTGCCAGCAGTTTTAATCCGGGGGCGATCGGCTACACCTTC
v_call: TRBV10-3; clone_size: many; j_call: TRBJ1-5; d_call: .; cdr3_aa: CAISRGSSNQPQHF; cdr3_nt: TGTGCCATCAGTCGGGGTTCGAGCAATCAGCCCCAGCATTTT
v_call: TRBV28; clone_size: few; j_call: TRBJ2-1; d_call: TRBD2; cdr3_aa: CASSLSRWLADNEQFF; cdr3_nt: TGTGCCAGCAGTTTATCGCGTTGGCTAGCGGACAATGAGCAGTTCTTC
v_call: TRBV12-3/TRBV12-4; clone_size: few; j_call: TRBJ2-7; d_call: .; cdr3_aa: CASSFRPSSYEQYF; cdr3_nt: TGTGCCAGCAGTTTTCGCCCGAGCTCCTACGAGCAGTACTTC
v_call: TRBV5-1; clone_size: few; j_call: TRBJ2-3; d_call: TRBD2; cdr3_aa: CASSPRLAGGPVTDTQYF; cdr3_nt: TGCGCCAGCAGCCCGAGACTAGCGGGAGGGCCGGTAACAGATACGCAGTATTTT
v_call: TRBV11-2; clone_size: .; j_call: TRBJ2-1; d_call: .; cdr3_aa: CASSPLLGENYNEQFF; cdr3_nt: TGTGCCAGCAGCCCCCTGTTGGGGGAAAATTACAATGAGCAGTTCTTC
v_call: TRBV5-5; clone_size: once; j_call: TRBJ2-1; d_call: .; cdr3_aa: CASSLDFPSEQFF; cdr3_nt: TGTGCCAGCAGCTTGGACTTCCCGTCTGAGCAGTTCTTC
v_call: TRBV6-1; clone_size: few; j_call: TRBJ2-1; d_call: .; cdr3_aa: CASSEATETGEQFF; cdr3_nt: TGTGCCAGCAGTGAAGCGACGGAGACGGGGGAGCAGTTCTTC
v_call: TRBV9; clone_size: .; j_call: TRBJ2-6; d_call: TRBD1; cdr3_aa: CASSAMGQPSGANVLTF; cdr3_nt: TGTGCCAGCAGCGCCATGGGACAGCCCTCTGGGGCCAACGTCCTGACTTTC
v_call: TRBV9; clone_size: .; j_call: TRBJ2-1; d_call: TRBD1; cdr3_aa: CASSVSTGGNEQFF; cdr3_nt: TGTGCCAGCAGCGTTAGCACAGGGGGCAATGAGCAGTTCTTC
v_call: TRBV12-3/TRBV12-4; clone_size: few; j_call: TRBJ2-1; d_call: TRBD1; cdr3_aa: CASSPGTGRYSYNEQFF; cdr3_nt: TGTGCCAGCAGTCCTGGGACAGGACGATATTCCTACAATGAGCAGTTCTTC